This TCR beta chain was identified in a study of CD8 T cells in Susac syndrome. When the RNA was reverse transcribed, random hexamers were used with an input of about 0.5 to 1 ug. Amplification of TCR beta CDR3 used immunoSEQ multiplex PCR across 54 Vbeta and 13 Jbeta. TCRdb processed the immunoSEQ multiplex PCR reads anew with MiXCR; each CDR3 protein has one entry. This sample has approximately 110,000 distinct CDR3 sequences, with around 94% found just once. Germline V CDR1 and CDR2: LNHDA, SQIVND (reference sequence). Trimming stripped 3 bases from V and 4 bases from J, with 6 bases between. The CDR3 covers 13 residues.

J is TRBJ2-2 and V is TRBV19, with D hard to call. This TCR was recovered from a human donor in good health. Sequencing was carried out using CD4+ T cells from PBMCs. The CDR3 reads CASSIQSTGELFF. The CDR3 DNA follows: TGTGCCAGTAGTATTCAGAGCACCGGGGAGCTGTTTTTT.